This TCR beta chain was profiled in a study of blood T cell repertoires in COVID-19 (dated by TCRdb to between 2020 and 2021). With regard to the full study: Samples covering the acute and convalescent phases of COVID-19 were provided by collaborators in the United States, Italy and Spain. The prospective study material was composed of cDNA or gDNA derived from T cells, B-cell-depleted T cells, or PBMCs. The dataset comprised deeply sampled blood TCRbeta repertoires from subjects exposed to, actively infected with, or recovered from COVID-19. A freely available public database, intended as a resource for researchers studying the immune response to SARS-CoV-2, is where the repertoires were released. Samples came from the ongoing ImmuneRACE study (first 160 participants) plus 1,254 subjects from 6 global collaborators. The sample metadata nearly always contained a de-identified subject ID, COVID-19 status, age in years and sex. Where available, HLA class I and class II types were obtained from metadata supplied by the sample provider rather than from assay-based typing.

Notes on this clone: Its target antigen remains unknown. No qualities accompany the bases; no much larger clone lies one base away.

The immunoSEQ Assay, a bias-controlled multiplex PCR, was used to amplify TCRbeta CDR3 regions from genomic DNA. The authors' pipeline ran thus. The number of nucleated cells in each sample was estimated by amplification of reference gene primers within the assay. To quantify the absolute abundance of each unique TCRbeta CDR3 rearrangement, sequence reads were collapsed and filtered. Productive Simpson clonality was computed per sample as the square root of Simpson's diversity index over productive rearrangements. In its TCRdb copy, this immuneACCESS table keeps in-frame sequences only and misses some clones. Where compared with another copy, unresolved V genes explain less than half of these, and the others have no known cause. V, J and clone size are those of that table, while D and trimming were read from the DNA. A total of fewer than 350,000 clones appear in this sample, roughly 90% of them only once. The leading ten clones occupy 1.5% to 2% of the sample.

Summary of the overall study and its limitations: How much clinical and demographic metadata was included differed by source and by participant, and the metadata was provided uncurated.

CDR1 is given as GTSNPN and CDR2 as SVGIG, both from the germline V gene (reference sequence). Reading from cysteine to phenylalanine, the CDR3 counts 11 amino acids. Only the CDR3 DNA is retained, 33 bases long and in frame from the first base. V lost 3 bases and J lost 10 bases, and the count of bases not matched to a germline gene is 2. In the prospective study, participants were roughly 18 to 90 years old, resided in 24 geographic areas of the United States, and were enrolled through a virtual design. In the prospective study, cohorts were assigned on the basis of participant-reported clinical history obtained from a screening survey and a study questionnaire. In the prospective study, mobile phlebotomists collected whole blood, serum and a nasopharyngeal or oropharyngeal swab from each participant. Prospective study participants could optionally give additional blood draws and questionnaires over an approximately two-month period. Before DNA extraction, blood samples from the prospective study were shipped at room temperature or frozen.

Sequenced input: PBMCs or T cells enriched from blood (not recorded which). The origin of this receptor is a woman aged 18-30 years with acute COVID-19. The chain employs TRBV30 and TRBJ2-1, and 8 junctional nucleotides match TRBD1. CDR3 protein: CAWSRGLEQFF. The DNA is as follows: TGTGCCTGGAGCAGGGGGCTGGAGCAGTTCTTC.